Listed below are T cell receptor beta chains from one sample, sequenced in a study of identical twins. From the 5' RACE reads, TCRdb called clonotypes with MiXCR, one entry per CDR3 protein. The sample has hundreds of thousands of distinct CDR3 sequences, more than 20% seen once. The same specimen was also included in a second study, on T cells expressing NK-cell markers.

The sequenced material came from CD4+ T cells sorted from blood. The receptors originated from a woman between 18 and 29 years old in good health. Both conserved end residues are part of each CDR3. The order of the fields is clone size, D gene, J gene, V gene, CDR3 DNA, CDR3 protein. D genes are given only for firm matches. Clone size is shown for a subset of rows, as once, few, many or a class of expanded clone.

abundance: few
d_gene: TRBD2
j_gene: TRBJ2-7
v_gene: TRBV6-5
CDR3nt: TGTGCCAGCAGTTACTCCGGACTAGCGGGAGGGAGGGTCTACGAGCAGTACTTC
CDR3aa: CASSYSGLAGGRVYEQYF

abundance: .
d_gene: TRBD2
j_gene: TRBJ2-3
v_gene: TRBV3-1
CDR3nt: TGTGCCAGCAGCCTGCGGGGGGCTATCAAAACAGATACGCAGTATTTT
CDR3aa: CASSLRGAIKTDTQYF

abundance: .
d_gene: .
j_gene: TRBJ2-4
v_gene: TRBV10-3
CDR3nt: TGTGCCGTCAGTGCCACAACAGGGCCCAAAAACATTCAGTACTTC
CDR3aa: CAVSATTGPKNIQYF

abundance: few
d_gene: TRBD1
j_gene: TRBJ2-3
v_gene: TRBV5-6
CDR3nt: TGTGCCAGCAGCTTGCGCCGGACAGGGAGCACAGATACGCAGTATTTT
CDR3aa: CASSLRRTGSTDTQYF

abundance: .
d_gene: TRBD1
j_gene: TRBJ2-6
v_gene: TRBV7-3
CDR3nt: TGTGCCAGCAGCCTGACAGGGTGGGGGGCCAACGTCCTGACTTTC
CDR3aa: CASSLTGWGANVLTF

abundance: .
d_gene: .
j_gene: TRBJ1-1
v_gene: TRBV7-9
CDR3nt: TGTGCCAGCAGCTTGGTTGGAGCTTTCTTT
CDR3aa: CASSLVGAFF

abundance: few
d_gene: .
j_gene: TRBJ1-2
v_gene: TRBV5-1
CDR3nt: TGCGCCAGCAGCCGACTAGGGTCTGGCTACACCTTC
CDR3aa: CASSRLGSGYTF

abundance: .
d_gene: .
j_gene: TRBJ2-7
v_gene: TRBV5-1
CDR3nt: TGCGCCAGCAGCTTAGGGGGTAGGCCCTACGAGCAGTACTTC
CDR3aa: CASSLGGRPYEQYF

abundance: .
d_gene: .
j_gene: TRBJ2-1
v_gene: TRBV5-1
CDR3nt: TGCGCCAGCAGCCCGCCTTGGGGCCCTTTTCAGTTCTTC
CDR3aa: CASSPPWGPFQFF

abundance: .
d_gene: .
j_gene: TRBJ2-1
v_gene: TRBV5-1
CDR3nt: TGCGCCAGCAGCTCCCCTATGCGGAAACGCTACAATGAGCAGTTCTTC
CDR3aa: CASSSPMRKRYNEQFF

abundance: .
d_gene: TRBD2
j_gene: TRBJ2-5
v_gene: TRBV4-3
CDR3nt: TGCGCCAGCAGCCGAGGACTAGCGGGAGGGTCCCCAGAGACCCAGTACTTC
CDR3aa: CASSRGLAGGSPETQYF

abundance: few
d_gene: .
j_gene: TRBJ2-3
v_gene: TRBV6-1
CDR3nt: TGTGCCAGCAGCCGATCTAGCACAGATACGCAGTATTTT
CDR3aa: CASSRSSTDTQYF

abundance: few
d_gene: .
j_gene: TRBJ2-7
v_gene: TRBV5-1
CDR3nt: TGCGCCAGCAGCGTCTCGTCAGGGCCGACCTACGAGCAGTACTTC
CDR3aa: CASSVSSGPTYEQYF

abundance: .
d_gene: .
j_gene: TRBJ1-1
v_gene: TRBV5-1
CDR3nt: TGCGCCAGCATACCTGGCTACGGAGGGAACACTGAAGCTTTCTTT
CDR3aa: CASIPGYGGNTEAFF

abundance: .
d_gene: .
j_gene: TRBJ2-1
v_gene: TRBV20-1
CDR3nt: TGCAGTGCTAGAGCTTGGGGTGAGCAGTTCTTC
CDR3aa: CSARAWGEQFF

abundance: few
d_gene: .
j_gene: TRBJ1-4
v_gene: TRBV11-2
CDR3nt: TGTGCCAGCAGCCCTCGCGGTGGGAGGGGAGTACGGGAAAAACTGTTTTTT
CDR3aa: CASSPRGGRGVREKLFF

abundance: few
d_gene: .
j_gene: TRBJ2-7
v_gene: TRBV20-1
CDR3nt: TGCAGTGCTAACGGGGTTGGGTACGAGCAGTACTTC
CDR3aa: CSANGVGYEQYF

abundance: .
d_gene: .
j_gene: TRBJ2-7
v_gene: TRBV20-1
CDR3nt: TGCAGTGCTAGAGATGCAGGGTCTGGGTACGAGCAGTACTTC
CDR3aa: CSARDAGSGYEQYF

abundance: few
d_gene: TRBD1
j_gene: TRBJ1-2
v_gene: TRBV3-1
CDR3nt: TGTGCCAGCAGCCAAGGTGCCGGGACAGGATATGGCTACACCTTC
CDR3aa: CASSQGAGTGYGYTF

abundance: .
d_gene: TRBD2
j_gene: TRBJ2-3
v_gene: TRBV5-1
CDR3nt: TGCGCCAGCAGCTTTTCGGGACTAGCGGATTCCCCCTACACAGATACGCAGTATTTT
CDR3aa: CASSFSGLADSPYTDTQYF